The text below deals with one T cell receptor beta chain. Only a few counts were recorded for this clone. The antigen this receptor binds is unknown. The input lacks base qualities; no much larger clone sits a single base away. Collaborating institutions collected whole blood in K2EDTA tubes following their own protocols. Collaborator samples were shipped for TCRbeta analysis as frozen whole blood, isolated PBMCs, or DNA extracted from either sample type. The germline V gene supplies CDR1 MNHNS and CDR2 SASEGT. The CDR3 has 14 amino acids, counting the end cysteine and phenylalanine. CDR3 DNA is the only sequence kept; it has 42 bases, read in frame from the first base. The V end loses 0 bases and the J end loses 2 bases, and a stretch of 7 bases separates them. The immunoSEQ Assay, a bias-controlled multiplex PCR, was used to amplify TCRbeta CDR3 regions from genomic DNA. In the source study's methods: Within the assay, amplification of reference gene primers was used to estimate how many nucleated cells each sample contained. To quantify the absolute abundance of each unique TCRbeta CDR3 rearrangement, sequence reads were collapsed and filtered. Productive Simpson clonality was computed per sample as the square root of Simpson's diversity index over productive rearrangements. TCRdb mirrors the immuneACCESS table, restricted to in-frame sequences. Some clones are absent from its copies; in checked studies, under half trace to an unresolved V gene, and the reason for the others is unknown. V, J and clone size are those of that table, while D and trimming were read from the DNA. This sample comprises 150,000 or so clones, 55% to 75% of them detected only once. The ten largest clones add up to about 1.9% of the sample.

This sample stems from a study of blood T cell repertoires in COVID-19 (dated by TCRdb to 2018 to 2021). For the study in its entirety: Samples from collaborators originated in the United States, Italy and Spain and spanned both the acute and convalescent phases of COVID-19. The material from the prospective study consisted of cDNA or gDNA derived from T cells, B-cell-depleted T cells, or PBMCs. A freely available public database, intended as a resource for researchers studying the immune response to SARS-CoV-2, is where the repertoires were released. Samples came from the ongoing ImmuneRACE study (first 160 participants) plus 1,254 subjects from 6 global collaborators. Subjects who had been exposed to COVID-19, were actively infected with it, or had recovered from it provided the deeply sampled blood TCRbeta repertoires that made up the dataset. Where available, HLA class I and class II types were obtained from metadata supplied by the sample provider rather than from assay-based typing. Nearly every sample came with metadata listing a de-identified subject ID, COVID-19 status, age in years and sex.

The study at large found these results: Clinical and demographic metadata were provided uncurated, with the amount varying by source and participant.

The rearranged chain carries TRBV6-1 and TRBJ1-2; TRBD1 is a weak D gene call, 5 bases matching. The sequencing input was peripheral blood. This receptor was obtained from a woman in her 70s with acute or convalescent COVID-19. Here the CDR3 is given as CASSEASGNYGYTF. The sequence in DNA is TGTGCCAGCAGTGAAGCGTCAGGGAACTATGGCTACACCTTC.